The 7 T cell receptor beta chains given below trace back to one sample, sequenced in a study of CD8 T cells in ankylosing spondylitis. TCRdb reanalysed the 5' RACE reads using MiXCR and keeps one entry per CDR3 protein. The sample records 250,000 to 350,000 distinct CDR3 sequences, roughly 20% being singletons. Sequenced: blood, either unsorted or a sorted T cell fraction (not recorded which). The source of these receptors is a male donor with ankylosing spondylitis or in good health (not recorded which).

The sample holds a few counts of this clonotype. This sequence joins TRBV5-1 and TRBJ2-3; no firm D call. The V and J ends lost 1 base and 0 bases respectively, with 6 bases between them. Germline-derived CDR1 and CDR2 are SGHRS and YFSETQ. The CDR3 is 14 residues long. CDR3 sequence: CASSLQRSTDTQYF. For the CDR3, the DNA is TGCGCCAGCAGCTTGCAGAGGAGCACAGATACGCAGTATTTT.

This clonotype was detected many times. The chain carries TRBV24-1 and TRBJ2-3; D gene ambiguous. The CDR3 has 12 residues. From germline, CDR1 is KGHDR and CDR2 SFDVKD. Trimming shortened V by 4 bases and J by 6 bases, and 7 bases separated the two germline ends. CDR3 coding DNA: TGTGCCACCAGTGACTGGGCGGATACGCAGTATTTT. Encoded protein: CATSDWADTQYF.

This clonotype was observed a few times. The chain employs TRBV5-1 and TRBJ2-1; 13 nucleotides agree with TRBD2. This CDR3 contains 16 residues. Germline V CDR1 and CDR2: SGHRS, YFSETQ. V was clipped by 2 bases and J by 6 bases; unmatched bases: 5. The CDR3 DNA sequence: TGCGCCAGCAGCTTTGGACTAGCGGGAGCCTCCAATGAGCAGTTCTTC. Its protein is CASSFGLAGASNEQFF. The variable domain in full, completed from reference TRBV5-1 and TRBJ2-1, reads KAGVTQTPRYLIKTRGQQVTLSCSPISGHRSVSWYQQTPGQGLQFLFEYFSETQRNKGNFPGRFSGRQFSNSRSEMNVSTLELGDSALYLCASSFGLAGASNEQFFGPGTRLTVL.

The genes are TRBV6-6 and TRBJ1-1; D may be TRBD1 (5 bases). Germline-derived CDR1 and CDR2 are MNHNY and SVGAGI (reference sequence). The CDR3 extends over 13 amino acids. Trimming stripped 7 bases from V and 4 bases from J, with 13 bases between. The CDR3 here is CASNGQMITEAFF. As DNA, the CDR3 is TGTGCCAGCAATGGACAAATGATCACTGAAGCTTTCTTT.

In this sample, this clonotype turned up a few times. The chain is built from TRBV20-1 and TRBJ2-7; D is uncertain. V gave up 4 bases and J gave up 1 base, with 8 bases separating them. The CDR3 spans 12 residues. Germline CDR1 and CDR2: DFQATT and SNEGSKA (reference sequence). In nucleotides, the CDR3 is TGCAGTGCTATCGGACCGTCCTACGAGCAGTACGTC. Protein sequence: CSAIGPSYEQYV.

This clonotype was counted a few times. The chain recombines TRBV12-3 or TRBV12-4 with TRBJ2-3, with unresolved D. The V end lost 4 bases, the J end lost 5 bases, and 7 bases lay between the germline ends. CDR3 length: 12 residues. CDR3 sequence reads: CASSSPGDTQYF. CDR3 nucleotide sequence: TGTGCCAGCAGTTCCCCAGGAGATACGCAGTATTTT.

The genes are TRBV5-4 and TRBJ2-3; TRBD2 is a possible D gene (5 bases). Per the germline V gene, CDR1 is SGHNT and CDR2 is YYREEE (reference sequence). Trimming removed 0 bases from V and 5 bases from J, with 13 bases in between. This CDR3 contains 15 residues. CDR3 protein: CASSLVPGSGDTQYF. DNA of the CDR3: TGTGCCAGCAGCTTGGTCCCTGGGAGCGGAGATACGCAGTATTTT.